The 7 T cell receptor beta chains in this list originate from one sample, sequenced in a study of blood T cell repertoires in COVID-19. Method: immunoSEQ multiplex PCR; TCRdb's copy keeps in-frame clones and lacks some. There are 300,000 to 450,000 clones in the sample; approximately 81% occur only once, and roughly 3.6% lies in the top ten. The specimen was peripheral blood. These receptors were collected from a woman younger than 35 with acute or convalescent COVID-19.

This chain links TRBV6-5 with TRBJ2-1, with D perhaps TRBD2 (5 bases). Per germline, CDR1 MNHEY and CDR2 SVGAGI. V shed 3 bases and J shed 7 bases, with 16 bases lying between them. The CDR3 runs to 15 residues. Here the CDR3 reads CASSYTGEGNNEQFF. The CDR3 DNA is TGTGCCAGCAGTTATACTGGTGAGGGTAATAATGAGCAGTTCTTC.

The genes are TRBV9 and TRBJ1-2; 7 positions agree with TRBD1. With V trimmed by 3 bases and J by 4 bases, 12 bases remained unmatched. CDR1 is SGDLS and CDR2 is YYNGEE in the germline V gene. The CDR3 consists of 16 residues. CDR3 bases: TGTGCCAGCAGCGGAGGACAGGTCCTTCGGGGCTATGGCTACACCTTC. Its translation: CASSGGQVLRGYGYTF.

The CDR3 DNA sequence: TGTGCCAGCAGCTACTCTGACAGGGGGCTATACAATGAGCAGTTCTTC. Translated: CASSYSDRGLYNEQFF. The chain recombines TRBV5-8 with TRBJ2-1, with 10 positions matching TRBD1. CDR1 and CDR2 from the germline V gene are SGHTS and YDEGEE. The CDR3 covers 16 residues. The V and J ends lost 3 bases and 4 bases, in that order; junction bases with no gene match: 7.

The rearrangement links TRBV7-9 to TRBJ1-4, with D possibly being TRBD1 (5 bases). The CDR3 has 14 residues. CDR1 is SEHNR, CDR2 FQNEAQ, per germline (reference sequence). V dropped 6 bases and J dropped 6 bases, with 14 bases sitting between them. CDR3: CASSSTAVDEKLFF. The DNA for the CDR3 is TGTGCCAGCAGTTCGACAGCAGTGGATGAAAAACTGTTTTTT.

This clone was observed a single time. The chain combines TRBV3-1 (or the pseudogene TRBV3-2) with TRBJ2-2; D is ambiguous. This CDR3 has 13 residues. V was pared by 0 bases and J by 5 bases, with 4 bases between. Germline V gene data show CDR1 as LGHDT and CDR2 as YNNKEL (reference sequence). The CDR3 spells CASSQDRTGELFF. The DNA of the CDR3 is TGTGCCAGCAGCCAAGACAGAACCGGGGAGCTGTTTTTT.

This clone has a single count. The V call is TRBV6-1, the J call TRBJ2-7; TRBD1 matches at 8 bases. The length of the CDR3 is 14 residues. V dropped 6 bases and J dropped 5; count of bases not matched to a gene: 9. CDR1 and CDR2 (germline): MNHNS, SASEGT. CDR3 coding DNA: TGTGCCAGCAGCCTCGGACAGGGAGTCGACGAGCAGTACTTC. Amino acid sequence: CASSLGQGVDEQYF.

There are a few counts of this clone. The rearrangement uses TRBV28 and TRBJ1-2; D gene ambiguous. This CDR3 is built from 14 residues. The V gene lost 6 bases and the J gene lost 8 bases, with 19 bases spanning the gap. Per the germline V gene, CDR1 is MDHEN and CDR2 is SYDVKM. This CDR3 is CASSYSSGREGYTF. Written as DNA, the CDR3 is TGTGCCAGCAGCTACTCATCAGGTCGGGAGGGCTACACCTTC.